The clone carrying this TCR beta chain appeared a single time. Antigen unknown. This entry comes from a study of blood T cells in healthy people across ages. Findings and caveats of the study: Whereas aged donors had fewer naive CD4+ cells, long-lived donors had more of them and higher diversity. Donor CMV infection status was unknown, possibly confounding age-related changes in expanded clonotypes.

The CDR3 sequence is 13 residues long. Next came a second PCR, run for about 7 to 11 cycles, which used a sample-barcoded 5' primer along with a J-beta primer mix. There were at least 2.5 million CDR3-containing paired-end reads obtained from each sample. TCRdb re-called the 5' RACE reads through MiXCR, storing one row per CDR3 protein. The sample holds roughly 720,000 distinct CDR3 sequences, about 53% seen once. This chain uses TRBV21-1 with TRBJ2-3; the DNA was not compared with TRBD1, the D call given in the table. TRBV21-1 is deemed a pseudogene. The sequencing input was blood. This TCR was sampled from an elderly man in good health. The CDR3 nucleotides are TGTGCCAGCAGCGAGGGGTTCCACAGATACGCGTATTTT. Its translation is CASSEGFHRYAYF.